Included here is one T cell receptor (beta chain) sequence, with context. This record belongs to a study of blood T cell repertoires in COVID-19. Whole-study context: Sites in the United States, Italy and Spain provided acute and convalescent COVID-19 samples. From T cells, B-cell-depleted T cells, or PBMCs came the material, which was cDNA or gDNA.

The cohort comprised adults aged 18 to 89 years residing in 24 US areas. Allocation to cohorts depended on clinical history reported by the participants. Generated by immunoSEQ multiplex PCR, the TCRdb table keeps only in-frame clones and is missing some. Of over 130,000 clones listed, 75% to 80% are singletons. Sequenced input: PBMCs or T cells enriched from blood (not recorded which). This receptor was taken from a woman in her 50s who had recovered from COVID-19.

CDR3 protein: CASSQDQGGANPLNEQFF. The DNA of the CDR3 is TGTGCCAGCAGCCAAGATCAGGGCGGGGCAAACCCCCTAAATGAGCAGTTCTTC. The chain couples TRBV3-1 (or the pseudogene TRBV3-2) to TRBJ2-1; D is possibly TRBD2 (6 bases). Germline V gene lookup returns CDR1 LGHDT and CDR2 YNNKEL (reference sequence). This CDR3 has 18 residues. Trimming cost V 0 bases and J 7 bases, with 22 bases left between them.